This T cell receptor (beta chain) stems from a study of T cells in Graves' hyperthyroidism and ophthalmopathy. Germline V gene data show CDR1 as SGHVS and CDR2 as FNYEAQ. V was pared by 2 bases and J by 2 bases, with 18 bases of the junction left unmatched. The CDR3 sequence is 21 residues long. At least 3 on the Clinical Activity Score was recorded for ophthalmopathy patients, who also had NOSPECS grade at least 4 and duration under 3 months. Out of 8.5 to 10 ml of fresh peripheral blood came the PBMCs. Researchers took RNA transcripts and amplified the TCR beta CDR3 regions from them. Initially, a first-round RT-PCR of the TCR CDR3 employed the HTBI primer set. MiXCR, run by TCRdb on the multiplex PCR reads, gives a single entry per CDR3 protein. Here the sample spans 500,000 to 650,000 distinct CDR3 sequences, over 15% being singletons.

This TCR was sampled from a woman aged 18-35 years with Graves' ophthalmopathy. The sample consisted of blood. The genes are TRBV7-6 and TRBJ2-3; 11 nucleotides agree with TRBD2. This chain's CDR3 is CASSLRSGLAGLIGVTDTQYF. The CDR3 nucleotides read TGTGCCAGCAGCTTACGGAGCGGACTAGCGGGCCTGATAGGAGTCACAGATACGCAGTATTTT.